The 14 T cell receptor beta chains given below trace back to one sample, sequenced in a study of T cells of healthy individuals. TCRdb reprocessed the 5' RACE reads with MiXCR, giving one entry per CDR3 protein. Of approximately 58,000 distinct CDR3 sequences detected, roughly 14% appear once; the ten largest clones hold 15% to 20%. Receptors were obtained from a human donor in good health.

This clonotype showed up many times. The chain employs TRBV5-6 and TRBJ2-6; 9 nucleotides agree with TRBD1. The CDR3 extends over 17 amino acids. CDR1 and CDR2 (germline): SGHDT, YYEEEE. The J segment lost 1 base and the V segment lost 4 bases, leaving 6 bases of the junction unmatched. The CDR3, as DNA: TGTGCCAGCAGCACGGGACAGGGTGAATCTGGGGCCAACGTCCTGACTTTC. Its protein product is CASSTGQGESGANVLTF.

This clonotype was picked up many times. CDR3 sequence reads: CASSTQIDRGRNSPLHF. In nucleotides, the CDR3 is TGTGCCAGCAGCACACAGATCGACAGGGGTAGAAATTCACCCCTCCACTTT. The chain links TRBV7-9 to TRBJ1-6; TRBD1 aligns across 8 bases. The CDR3 consists of 17 residues. V was clipped by 5 bases and J by 7 bases; unmatched bases: 13. Germline V gives CDR1 SEHNR, CDR2 FQNEAQ (reference sequence).

This chain links TRBV2 with TRBJ1-1; possible D gene TRBD1, 5 bases. V shed 7 bases and J shed 6 bases, with 18 bases lying between them. The CDR3 runs 14 residues. Germline V gene lookup returns CDR1 SNHLY and CDR2 FYNNEI. CDR3 sequence reads: CASNAPGGGAEAFF. In DNA, the CDR3 is TGTGCCAGCAACGCCCCTGGGGGTGGGGCTGAAGCTTTCTTT.

This clonotype was found a few times. The CDR3 spells CASSQDLADRLNTEAFF. In nucleotides, the CDR3 is TGCGCCAGCAGCCAAGATCTAGCGGACAGACTGAACACTGAAGCTTTCTTT. The chain uses TRBV4-1 and TRBJ1-1; D possibly corresponds to TRBD1 (6 bases). Deletions cut 0 bases from V and 0 bases from J, with 14 bases between. The CDR3 is 17 amino acids. CDR1 and CDR2 (germline): MGHRA, YSYEKL.

This clonotype was seen ten or more times. The rearrangement uses TRBV29-1 and TRBJ2-2; 7 nucleotides line up with TRBD2. The CDR3 spans 12 residues. V was pared by 7 bases and J by 6 bases, with 5 bases of the junction left unmatched. In germline, CDR1 is SQVTM, CDR2 ANQGSEA. CDR3 sequence reads: CSAYRGAGELFF. Here the CDR3 DNA reads TGCAGCGCGTACCGGGGGGCCGGGGAGCTGTTTTTT.

This clonotype was detected ten times or more. The V call is TRBV6-5, the J call TRBJ2-3; TRBD1 matches at 9 bases. V dropped 10 bases and J dropped 3; count of bases not matched to a gene: 11. Germline V gene lookup returns CDR1 MNHEY and CDR2 SVGAGI. This CDR3 spans 15 amino acids. The CDR3 is CAIGTGGGETDTQYF. The CDR3 DNA sequence: TGTGCCATAGGAACAGGGGGCGGAGAGACAGATACGCAGTATTTT.

At least ten counts were recorded for this clonotype. The genes are TRBV7-2 and TRBJ2-3; TRBD1 matches 8 bases. The CDR3 contains 14 residues. Germline values: CDR1 SGHTA, CDR2 FQGNSA. Trimming removed 5 bases from V and 6 bases from J; junction bases left unmatched: 7. CDR3 amino acids: CASSRGQGLDTQYF. The CDR3 nucleotides are TGTGCCAGCAGCCGCGGACAGGGACTGGATACGCAGTATTTT.

To note about this clonotype: A much larger clone lies a single base off, so this may be a read error. This chain joins TRBV7-2 and TRBJ2-3, with D perhaps matching TRBD2 (6 bases). This CDR3 is built from 14 residues. The germline CDR1 and CDR2 sequences are SGHTA and FQGNSA. The CDR3 protein is CASSLARGTDTRYF. The DNA for the CDR3 is TGTGCCAGCAGCTTAGCGCGGGGCACAGATACGCGGTATTTT.

At least ten counts were recorded for this clonotype. V and J are TRBV27 and TRBJ1-2; TRBD1 might be the D (5 bases). Per germline, CDR1 MNHEY and CDR2 SMNVEV (reference sequence). V lost 2 bases and J 5 bases, leaving 18 bases between the germline ends. The CDR3 length is 16 residues. CDR3 bases: TGTGCCAGCAGTTTAGGGCAGGGCCTTAACCTATATGGCTACACCTTC. It specifies CASSLGQGLNLYGYTF.

This clonotype occurred a few times. The chain employs TRBV6-2 or TRBV6-3 and TRBJ1-1; 9 bases fit TRBD1. Germline CDR1 MNHEY, CDR2 SVGEGT. V trimming: 2 bases; J trimming: 4 bases; junction bases outside the gene matches: 2. The CDR3 extends over 14 amino acids. DNA for the CDR3: TGTGCCAGCAGTTACGACAGGGGGGGCACTGAAGCTTTCTTT. This translates into CASSYDRGGTEAFF.

V usage is TRBV12-3 or TRBV12-4 and J usage is TRBJ2-1; TRBD1 matches 10 bases. After removal of 6 bases from V and 8 bases from J, the junction contained 4 bases not matched to a gene. CDR3 size: 13 residues. The CDR3, as DNA: TGTGCCAGCAGGGGACAGGGGCTCGATGAGCAGTTCTTC. Its translation is CASRGQGLDEQFF.

This clonotype was detected ten times or more. The chain couples TRBV12-5 to TRBJ1-5; D perhaps matches TRBD1 (5 bases). Germline CDR1 is LGHNT and CDR2 is FRNRAP. V gave up 4 bases and J gave up 4 bases, with 8 bases separating them. This CDR3 region has 13 residues. The CDR3 region has the DNA TGTGCTAGTGGTTCCCAGGGTAATCAGCCCCAGCATTTT. Protein sequence: CASGSQGNQPQHF.

The rearrangement joins TRBV5-6 to TRBJ1-6; D perhaps matches TRBD1 (6 bases). The germline V and J ends were trimmed by 4 bases and 0 bases, with 8 bases remaining between them. Germline values: CDR1 SGHDT, CDR2 YYEEEE. The CDR3 loop spans 15 amino acids. The CDR3: CASSGGDSYNSPLHF. CDR3 nucleotide sequence: TGTGCCAGCAGCGGGGGCGACTCCTATAATTCACCCCTCCACTTT.

Here the CDR3 reads CASSAPTAEQYF. The CDR3 DNA is TGTGCCAGCAGCGCCCCCACGGCGGAGCAGTACTTC. The V gene is TRBV9, the J gene TRBJ2-7; D uncertain. Trimming pared 3 bases from V and 7 bases from J, leaving 11 bases between. This CDR3 comprises 12 residues. Per germline, CDR1 SGDLS and CDR2 YYNGEE.